This T cell receptor beta chain was recorded in a study of tumor-infiltrating lymphocytes in primary liver carcinoma (dated 2017 in TCRdb). Broadly, across the study: Of the five patients, three men and two women aged 30 to 69 years, four had hepatocellular carcinoma and one had combined HCC and intrahepatic cholangiocarcinoma. The five patients had tumors staged T1-T3 N0M0, with maximum diameters ranging from about 4.2 to 10 cm. Each sample produced roughly 3.65 to 7.5 million productive TCRbeta reads, and read depth showed no significant difference between tissue types. Across five regions of each liver tumor, along with adjacent normal tissue and blood, the study brought together TCRbeta repertoire sequencing, expression microarrays and whole-exome sequencing. A total of roughly 35 specimens from 5 patients, comprising approximately 25 tumor regions, 5 adjacent noncancerous liver tissues and 5 peripheral blood samples, were covered by TCRbeta repertoire sequencing. To link TCRbeta repertoire diversity with the local molecular phenotype, the approximately 25 tumor region samples were profiled using Agilent mRNA microarrays. Reproducibility between technical replicate repertoires was high, with correlation coefficients above 0.95 and mean shared-clone rates about 0.9. What the study reported, not specific to this receptor: Only roughly 7-24% of top clones appeared in all five regions of a tumor, which suggests that tumor-infiltrating T cells are spatially heterogeneous. The top 250 clones accounted for a significantly greater share of the repertoire in tumors than in blood (p = 0.039). Bulk unsorted samples precluded comparing CD4+ and CD8+ T cell repertoires. Consistent with antigen-driven expansion, pairs of tumor regions showed higher repertoire overlap (mean around 35%) than either tumor-adjacent pairs (approximately 17%) or tumor-blood pairs (around 15%). The study included only a handful of patients, and the authors note findings should be validated in a larger study. Because only the TCR beta chain was sequenced and unpaired alpha chains were not captured, true repertoire diversity is likely underestimated.

Without any cell sorting, total RNA and DNA were co-extracted from about 20-30 mg of bulk tissue using the AllPrep DNA/RNA mini kit. Between November 2015 and March 2016, a few patients in China with histopathologically diagnosed primary liver carcinoma had surgical resection. At the time of sampling, the patients were treatment-naive and had chronic HBV infection. Each tumor was sampled at five spatially separated regions: the tumor centre plus the superior, inferior, left-lateral and right-lateral poles. Histology showed that every tumor sample contained more than 85% viable tumor cells. Pieces of fresh tumor and adjacent tissue were cut in half, with one half kept in RNAlater at -80 degrees C and the other half sent for histology. TCRbeta-specific cDNA was reverse-transcribed from around 500 ng total RNA using a constant-region primer and ProtoScript II reverse transcriptase. Construction of the TCRbeta libraries relied on three nested rounds of multiplex PCR, following a slightly modified ARM-PCR procedure. Multiplex TRBV1-TRBV30 forward primers and a Cbeta reverse primer were used in the first two PCR rounds, each of which was run for approximately 9 cycles. Sample barcodes and Illumina adapters were attached in a final 25-cycle PCR using Deep VentR polymerase. Before sequencing, amplicons of 200-500 bp were purified from gel using a QIAquick gel extraction kit. The TCRbeta amplicons were sequenced with 250-bp paired-end reads on an Illumina HiSeq 2500. As for how the authors treated the data: To recover full CDR3 sequences, reads were quality-trimmed using Trimmomatic v0.33 and paired reads were then merged using FLASH v1.2.11. MiGEC v1.2.1b assigned V, D and J germline segments to the rearranged TCRbeta sequences. VDJtools v1.0.0 computed clonotype statistics and Shannon-Wiener diversity indices. Except for diversity analysis, only each sample's 250 most abundant clonotypes were used in subsequent analyses to reduce sampling bias. The raw public reads went through TCRdb reprocessing: fastp at Q25, MiXCR clone calling, in-frame beta chains kept. Rows are unified per CDR3 protein, each entry keeping the most common DNA and genes. The V and J calls were determined by TCRdb, not by the authors. Across this sample there are around 80,000 distinct CDR3 sequences, with over 60% seen only once. Of the sample, just under 20% falls within the top ten clones.

As for this clonotype: What antigen it recognizes has not been identified. The conserved phenylalanine or tryptophan is not found at the CDR3 terminus, so this likely reflects a read error.

Taken from the germline V gene, the CDR1 and CDR2 loops are MNHNS and SASEGT. The CDR3 sequence runs 15 residues, both termini included. The kept DNA is CDR3 alone, 45 bases in frame from the first base. The V and J segments used are TRBV6-1 and TRBJ1-2, and 7 junction bases match TRBD1. The receptor was isolated from a man aged 40-49 years with primary liver carcinoma and hepatitis B virus infection. Sample: liver tumor tissue from sampling region 1. This sample's cell subset or site label indicates: tumor region T1, superior pole. This receptor has the CDR3 CASSVAGGIDYDYTL. Here is the DNA: TGTGCCAGCAGCGTGGCAGGGGGTATTGACTATGACTACACCCTC.